The rows below give T cell receptor beta chains drawn from one sample of a study of blood T cell repertoires in COVID-19. Clones were read by immunoSEQ multiplex PCR, and TCRdb kept only the in-frame ones, dropping some. The table has approximately 260,000 clones, about 88% seen once. The source material was PBMCs or T cells enriched from blood (not recorded which). Receptor source: a man aged 25-40 years with acute COVID-19. Both conserved end residues are part of each CDR3. D genes are given only for firm matches. A row's size may be missing; if present it is once, few, many or a size class.

abundance	v_gene	d_gene	j_gene	CDR3nt	CDR3aa
.	TRBV14	TRBD1	TRBJ1-2	TGTGCCAGCAGCCCGGACAGGGTAGGGGGCTACACCTTC	CASSPDRVGGYTF
.	TRBV4-1	.	TRBJ2-1	TGCGCCAGCAGCCAAGACCTTGCGGGGCCCAATGAGCAGTTCTTC	CASSQDLAGPNEQFF
.	TRBV11-3	TRBD1	TRBJ2-1	TGTGCCAGCAGCTTAAGGGGACAGATACTAGGGAATGAGCAGTTCTTC	CASSLRGQILGNEQFF
.	TRBV18	TRBD2	TRBJ2-5	TGTGCCAGCTCACCTAGAAGCGGGGGGGCCTGGCAAGAGACCCAGTACTTC	CASSPRSGGAWQETQYF
.	TRBV7-8	.	TRBJ1-5	TGTGCCAGCAGCTTAGCGGTCGGGGTTCGACAGCCCCAGCATTTT	CASSLAVGVRQPQHF
.	TRBV15	TRBD1	TRBJ1-1	TGTGCCACCAGTACAGGACAGGGGAAAGCTTTCTTT	CATSTGQGKAFF
once	TRBV28	TRBD1	TRBJ2-2	TGTGCCAGCAGTTTTGGGGACAGGGTCACCGGGGAGCTGTTTTTT	CASSFGDRVTGELFF
.	TRBV19	.	TRBJ1-1	TGTGCCAGTAACACAGGGAGTTTCACTGAAGCTTTCTTT	CASNTGSFTEAFF
.	TRBV2	.	TRBJ1-4	TGTGCCAGCAGTGAGGCCAACAAACTGTTTTTT	CASSEANKLFF
.	TRBV24-1	.	TRBJ1-1	TGTGCCACCAGACAAAACAGGGAGCGCACTGAAGCTTTCTTT	CATRQNRERTEAFF
.	TRBV19	.	TRBJ1-4	TGTGCCAGTAGGGCCGGGGGGGGCGAAAAACTGTTTTTT	CASRAGGGEKLFF
few	TRBV19	.	TRBJ1-5	TGTGCCAGTAGTATAGTTGTGGAGTCGGGTCAGCCCCAGCATTTT	CASSIVVESGQPQHF
.	TRBV5-5	.	TRBJ1-4	TGTGCCAGCAGATCGGGACACAAAAATGAAAAACTGTTTTTT	CASRSGHKNEKLFF
.	TRBV29-1	TRBD2	TRBJ2-2	TGCAGCGTTGAACCAGTAGGTAGCGGGAGCCTAGGGACCGGGGAGCTGTTTTTT	CSVEPVGSGSLGTGELFF
.	TRBV7-2	TRBD1	TRBJ1-2	TGTGCCAGCAGCCTTATAGGGGGCGGCGTCTATGGCTACACCTTC	CASSLIGGGVYGYTF
.	TRBV3-1/TRBV3-2	TRBD1	TRBJ1-4	TGTGCCAGCAGCCAGGGACAGGGGAGCGAAAAACTGTTTTTT	CASSQGQGSEKLFF
.	TRBV5-1	TRBD2	TRBJ2-2	TGCGCCAGCAGCTTGGCTAGCGGGAGCAACACCGGGGAGCTGTTTTTT	CASSLASGSNTGELFF
.	TRBV5-1	.	TRBJ1-2	TGCGCCAGCAGCTTTGGTGCGGGGGATCTACTTCCCGATAGCTATGGCTACACCTTC	CASSFGAGDLLPDSYGYTF
.	TRBV7-2	.	TRBJ1-2	TGTGCCAGCAGCTTAGATGGACAGAGTCCCTATGGCTACACCTTC	CASSLDGQSPYGYTF
.	TRBV29-1	TRBD2	TRBJ2-1	TGCAGCGTTGCGCGGGAGATCGGTGAGCAGTTCTTC	CSVAREIGEQFF
.	TRBV19	.	TRBJ1-1	TGTGCCAGTAGTACCTTGCCGTTGGGGGAGGTTAACACTGAAGCTTTCTTT	CASSTLPLGEVNTEAFF
.	TRBV27	TRBD2	TRBJ2-1	TGTGCCAGCAAAAGCCGAAGCGGGAGCTCCTACAATGAGCAGTTCTTC	CASKSRSGSSYNEQFF
.	TRBV6-5	.	TRBJ1-3	TGTGCCAGCACCTTAGGCGGTTTCTCTGGAAACACCATATATTTT	CASTLGGFSGNTIYF
.	TRBV18	.	TRBJ1-6	TGTGCCAGCTCTCCCGACAGAATAGATTCACCCCTCCACTTT	CASSPDRIDSPLHF
.	TRBV7-2	.	TRBJ1-1	TGTGCCAGCAGCTTTTCAGGGGCCGACACTGAAGCTTTCTTT	CASSFSGADTEAFF
.	TRBV6-2/TRBV6-3	TRBD1	TRBJ2-3	TGTGCCAGCAGCAGTGACAGGGGTTTTACAGATACGCAGTATTTT	CASSSDRGFTDTQYF
.	TRBV28	.	TRBJ1-4	TGTGCCAGCAGTTTATTAGCTGCAACTAATGAAAAACTGTTTTTT	CASSLLAATNEKLFF
.	TRBV30	.	TRBJ1-2	TGTGCCTGGAGCCAACTAACGGGGGGCTACACCTTC	CAWSQLTGGYTF
.	TRBV11-2	.	TRBJ1-3	TGTGCCAGCAGCTCCCGGACCCCGGGCGGGGGAAACACCATATATTTT	CASSSRTPGGGNTIYF
.	TRBV4-2	.	TRBJ1-2	TGTGCCAGCAGCCCTCCGGCCGGCGGGAGTCTTCTTAACTATGGCTACACCTTC	CASSPPAGGSLLNYGYTF
.	TRBV4-3	.	TRBJ2-1	TGCGCCAGCAGCCAAGATAACGAGAACTTTGAGCAGTTCTTC	CASSQDNENFEQFF
.	TRBV2	.	TRBJ1-4	TGTGCCAGCGAATTCCAGGCAACTAATGAAAAACTGTTTTTT	CASEFQATNEKLFF
.	TRBV5-1	.	TRBJ1-5	TGCGCCAGCAGCTTAGCCGCCTCTAGCAATCAGCCCCAGCATTTT	CASSLAASSNQPQHF
.	TRBV30	.	TRBJ1-6	TGTGCCTGGGTCCGCGGAATCGGTTCACCCCTCCACTTT	CAWVRGIGSPLHF
.	TRBV2	.	TRBJ1-2	TGTGCCAGCAGTGACAGTTACGCCTATGGCTACACCTTC	CASSDSYAYGYTF
few	TRBV7-6	TRBD1	TRBJ2-1	TGTGCCAGCAGCATGACAGGGGCAAGGCAGGAGCAGTTCTTC	CASSMTGARQEQFF
.	TRBV7-9	.	TRBJ1-4	TGTGCCAGCAGCCCCACAGAAAAACTGTTTTTT	CASSPTEKLFF
.	TRBV3-1/TRBV3-2	.	TRBJ1-5	TGTGCCAGCAGCCAAGGAGGGGGGGGATTTAGCAATCAGCCCCAGCATTTT	CASSQGGGGFSNQPQHF
.	TRBV5-6	.	TRBJ2-4	TGTGCCAGCAGTAAAATCCAGGGGACCAAAAACATTCAGTACTTC	CASSKIQGTKNIQYF
.	TRBV16	.	TRBJ1-1	TGTGCCAGCAGATTCGGGGGGGCCTCTGAAGCTTTCTTT	CASRFGGASEAFF
once	TRBV28	TRBD1	TRBJ1-6	TGTGCCAGCAGTTCGGGACAGAACCCCTACTCACCCCTCCACTTT	CASSSGQNPYSPLHF
few	TRBV5-1	TRBD2	TRBJ2-1	TGCGCCAGCAGAGGAGCGGGGGAGAGCTCCTACAATGAGCAGTTCTTC	CASRGAGESSYNEQFF
.	TRBV4-1	TRBD2	TRBJ2-5	TGCGCCAGCAGCCAACATTCGACTAGCGTAGTTCCGGAGACCCAGTACTTC	CASSQHSTSVVPETQYF
.	TRBV13	.	TRBJ2-2	TGTGCCAGCAGCTTAGTCGCGGCCGGGGAGCTGTTTTTT	CASSLVAAGELFF
.	TRBV3-1/TRBV3-2	.	TRBJ1-6	TGTGCCAGCAGCCAAGTTAGGACGCAGGGGCGAGTTTCACCCCTCCACTTT	CASSQVRTQGRVSPLHF
.	TRBV27	TRBD1	TRBJ1-2	TGTGCCAGCAGTTTATTGGGACAGGGGCACTATGGCTACACCTTC	CASSLLGQGHYGYTF
once	TRBV19	.	TRBJ1-5	TGTGCCAGTAGTATTCGCAGGGAGGTCCAGCAGCCCCAGCATTTT	CASSIRREVQQPQHF
.	TRBV20-1	TRBD1	TRBJ1-5	TGCAGTGCTAGTCCTGGGACAGGGGGCTCGGGTCAGCCCCAGCATTTT	CSASPGTGGSGQPQHF
many	TRBV19	TRBD1	TRBJ2-3	TGTGCCAGTAGTTCGTTCGGGACAGGCACAGATACGCAGTATTTT	CASSSFGTGTDTQYF
.	TRBV18	TRBD1	TRBJ1-5	TGTGCCAGCTCACTCCAAAAGACAGGGAATCAGCCCCAGCATTTT	CASSLQKTGNQPQHF
.	TRBV6-5	TRBD1	TRBJ1-4	TGTGCCAGCAGTTACTCGGGGACAGGGGGCCGAAAACTGTTTTTT	CASSYSGTGGRKLFF